Each of the 23 T cell receptor beta chains below was sequenced from the same sample in a study of T-cell memory formation after mild COVID-19. TCRdb re-derived calls from the 5' RACE reads in MiXCR, one entry per CDR3 protein. The sample includes more than 300,000 distinct CDR3 sequences, roughly an eighth seen only once; the top ten take 22%. The sequencing sample was made of PBMCs or a T cell subset sorted from them (not recorded which). The receptors come from a man aged 18 to 30 who had mild COVID-19 (a few samples of this study predate the infection). Cell type and time point are not known.

Points on this clonotype: A clone one base away is much larger, so this may be a read error. The gene calls are TRBV29-1 and TRBJ2-3, with 9 bases matching TRBD2. CDR1 is SQVTM, CDR2 ANQGSEA, per germline. The CDR3 covers 15 residues. Losses at the gene ends were 2 bases for V and 4 bases for J; bases not matched to a gene: 7. This CDR3 is CSVEPGASGADTQYF. CDR3 coding DNA: TGCAGCGTTGAACCCGGGGCTAGCGGGGCAGATACGCAGTATTTT.

This clonotype was observed a few times. V gene TRBV4-3 combines with J gene TRBJ2-3; 8 bases align to TRBD2. Germline V gene data show CDR1 as LGHNA and CDR2 as YSLEER. The CDR3 spans 20 residues. V dropped 3 bases and J dropped 3; count of bases not matched to a gene: 20. The CDR3 bases are TGCGCCAGCAGCCAGAAAACTCGGACCTGGGACGGGAGGGGGACAGATACGCAGTATTTT. This sequence encodes CASSQKTRTWDGRGTDTQYF.

The chain uses TRBV9 and TRBJ2-7, with 7 bases fitting TRBD2. CDR1 is SGDLS and CDR2 is YYNGEE in the germline V gene. The CDR3 sequence is 14 residues long. Trimming took 1 base from V and 7 from J; bases not matched to a gene: 8. The CDR3, as DNA: TGTGCCAGCAGCGTAACTAGCGTGGAGGGAGAGCAGTACTTC. Its protein product is CASSVTSVEGEQYF. The variable domain in full, completed from reference TRBV9 and TRBJ2-7, reads DSGVTQTPKHLITATGQRVTLRCSPRSGDLSVYWYQQSLDQGLQFLIQYYNGEERAKGNILERFSAQQFPDLHSELNLSSLELGDSALYFCASSVTSVEGEQYFGPGTRLTVT.

The chain links TRBV7-2 to TRBJ2-3; no reliable D call. This CDR3 spans 14 amino acids. V gave up 8 bases and J gave up 3 bases, with 15 bases separating them. The V gene's germline CDR1 is SGHTA and CDR2 FQGNSA. The CDR3 nucleotides are TGTGCCAGCGCGAGTGGTAGCTTGACAGATACGCAGTATTTT. Its protein product is CASASGSLTDTQYF.

The chain combines TRBV7-9 with TRBJ2-1, with 12 bases that match TRBD1. Losses at the gene ends were 9 bases for V and 7 bases for J; bases not matched to a gene: 10. Germline CDR1 SEHNR, CDR2 FQNEAQ (reference sequence). The CDR3 consists of 15 residues. The CDR3: CASRDPGQGANEQFF. For the CDR3, the DNA is TGTGCCAGTAGGGATCCGGGACAGGGGGCGAATGAGCAGTTCTTC. The full variable domain, rest sourced from reference TRBV7-9 and TRBJ2-1, is DTGVSQNPRHKITKRGQNVTFRCDPISEHNRLYWYRQTLGQGPEFLTYFQNEAQLEKSRLLSDRFSAERPKGSFSTLEIQRTEQGDSAMYLCASRDPGQGANEQFFGPGTRLTVL.

This chain uses TRBV10-3 with TRBJ2-7; D is unresolved. This CDR3 spans 11 amino acids. CDR1 ENHRY and CDR2 SYGVKD come from the germline V gene. The ends were cut back, 3 bases at V and 5 bases at J, with 5 bases in the middle. The CDR3 DNA reads as TGTGCCATCAGTGAAAGGGACGAGCAGTACTTC. Translated: CAISERDEQYF.

The DNA for the CDR3 is TGCGCCACCCGACGAGCGGGGGGGCCCGGCACCGGGGAGCTGTTTTTT. This encodes CATRRAGGPGTGELFF. V usage is TRBV5-1 and J usage is TRBJ2-2; TRBD2 matches at 10 bases. The CDR3 length is 16 residues. Germline assignment: CDR1 SGHRS and CDR2 YFSETQ. Trimming at V came to 9 bases and at J to 4 bases, leaving 12 bases not matched to a gene.

The V and J genes are TRBV11-1 and TRBJ2-3; D is perhaps TRBD1 or TRBD2 (6 bases each). Germline CDR1 and CDR2: SGHAT and FQDESV (reference sequence). The length of the CDR3 is 15 residues. V lost 5 bases and J 2 bases, leaving 14 bases between the germline ends. CDR3 loop: CASSRRGALTDTQYF. CDR3 bases: TGTGCCAGCAGCAGAAGGGGGGCCCTCACAGATACGCAGTATTTT.

This clonotype was seen once. The chain employs TRBV7-9 and TRBJ2-7; D is possibly TRBD1 or TRBD2 (5 bases each). Germline V gene data show CDR1 as SEHNR and CDR2 as FQNEAQ (reference sequence). This CDR3 is 13 amino acids long. V was cut by 5 bases and J by 7 bases, with 15 bases left in between. The CDR3: CASSHPQGGEQYF. The CDR3 DNA is TGTGCCAGCAGCCATCCCCAGGGCGGGGAGCAGTACTTC.

This clonotype was found a few times. The chain links TRBV28 to TRBJ1-2, with TRBD1 matching over 7 bases. Per the germline V gene, CDR1 is MDHEN and CDR2 is SYDVKM. The CDR3 sequence is 16 residues long. V dropped 3 bases and J dropped 6; count of bases not matched to a gene: 13. The CDR3 sequence: CASSFFPLGRGDGYTF. The CDR3, as DNA: TGTGCCAGCAGTTTCTTCCCCCTCGGCAGGGGGGATGGCTACACCTTC.

This clonotype was seen only a few times. The chain uses TRBV27 and TRBJ2-1; D might be TRBD2 (5 bases). Trimming shortened V by 6 bases and J by 4 bases, and 13 bases separated the two germline ends. Germline V CDR1 and CDR2: MNHEY, SMNVEV (reference sequence). The CDR3 sequence is 14 residues long. The CDR3 coding sequence is TGTGCCAGCAGGTTCCCGGGGTCTTACAATGAGCAGTTCTTC. It is translated as CASRFPGSYNEQFF.

This clonotype has at least ten counts. The junction shows a germline mismatch at one end, possibly a read error. The V call is TRBV5-1, the J call TRBJ2-3, with a weak D call TRBD1 (5 bases). Germline V lookup: CDR1 SGHRS, CDR2 YFSETQ. This CDR3 has 13 amino acids. The CDR3 sequence is CASSLGATDTQYF. CDR3 coding DNA: TGTGCCAGCAGCTTAGGGGCCACAGATACGCAGTATTTT.

This clonotype was seen a few times. J is TRBJ2-7 and V is TRBV2, with 13 positions matching TRBD2. The CDR3 totals 15 residues. CDR1 is SNHLY, CDR2 FYNNEI, per germline. V shed 4 bases and J 5 bases; nucleotides not matched to a gene: 5. The CDR3 protein is CASSGRLAGGNEQYF. CDR3 in DNA: TGTGCCAGCAGTGGTCGACTAGCGGGGGGTAACGAGCAGTACTTC.

V and J are TRBV6-6 and TRBJ2-7; TRBD1 agrees at 9 bases. Per germline, CDR1 MNHNY and CDR2 SVGAGI (reference sequence). V lost 6 bases and J lost 6; bases outside the gene matches: 6. The CDR3 length is 13 residues. Here the CDR3 DNA reads TGTGCCAGCAGCGAGGGACAGGGTCGCGAGCAGTACTTC. The encoded protein is CASSEGQGREQYF.

The chain links TRBV27 to TRBJ1-2; D may be TRBD1 (6 bases). V lost 8 bases, J lost 4 bases, and 20 bases lay in between. The CDR3 has 15 residues. Per germline, CDR1 MNHEY and CDR2 SMNVEV (reference sequence). The CDR3: CASYPGGAAAYGYTF. For the CDR3, the DNA is TGTGCCAGCTACCCCGGGGGGGCGGCAGCCTATGGCTACACCTTC.

This clonotype has a count of ten or more. The chain combines TRBV10-3 with TRBJ1-1, with a weak D call TRBD1 (5 bases). From germline, CDR1 is ENHRY and CDR2 SYGVKD. The V and J ends lost 10 bases and 2 bases respectively, with 23 bases between them. The CDR3 is made up of 16 amino acids. The CDR3 reads CATLAPGDRLNTEAFF. The DNA for the CDR3 is TGTGCCACCTTGGCCCCAGGTGACAGACTTAACACTGAAGCTTTCTTT.

The V call is TRBV7-9, the J call TRBJ1-1; 7 bases are shared with TRBD1. There are 15 residues in the CDR3. The germline V gene has CDR1 SEHNR and CDR2 FQNEAQ (reference sequence). With 1 base clipped from V and 4 bases from J, the junction kept 6 bases outside the gene matches. The CDR3 loop is CASSLGTGEITEAFF. Written as DNA, the CDR3 is TGTGCCAGCAGCTTAGGAACAGGGGAAATCACTGAAGCTTTCTTT.

This clonotype was seen only a few times. The V gene is TRBV20-1, the J gene TRBJ1-1; D remains unclear. Germline lookup yields CDR1 DFQATT and CDR2 SNEGSKA (reference sequence). The CDR3 sequence is 12 residues long. The V end lost 5 bases, the J end lost 1 base, and 8 bases lay between the germline ends. CDR3 residues: CSARRWNTEAFF. The CDR3 DNA is TGCAGTGCTCGTCGTTGGAACACTGAAGCTTTCTTT.

This clonotype was picked up a small number of times. This rearrangement joins TRBV12-3 or TRBV12-4 to TRBJ1-2; no clear D gene. The CDR3 runs 12 residues. V gave up 3 bases and J gave up 1 base, with 3 bases separating them. The DNA for the CDR3 is TGTGCCAGCAGTTTTTTTAACTATGGCTACACCTTC. It yields the protein CASSFFNYGYTF.

This chain uses TRBV10-3 with TRBJ2-5, with a weak D call TRBD1 (6 bases). The length of the CDR3 is 14 residues. V was clipped by 3 bases and J by 6 bases, with 14 bases between them. Germline CDR1 ENHRY, CDR2 SYGVKD. The CDR3 nucleotides read TGTGCCATCAGTGAACCAGTCAGGGGAAAGACCCAGTACTTC. Its translation is CAISEPVRGKTQYF.

This chain connects TRBV6-5 to TRBJ2-5, with 9 bases that match TRBD2. Germline-derived CDR1 and CDR2 are MNHEY and SVGAGI. The CDR3 is 15 residues long. V was clipped by 9 bases and J by 4 bases; unmatched bases: 12. The CDR3 bases are TGTGCCAGTCGGATCGAGCGGGGGGCAGGAGAGACCCAGTACTTC. Its translation is CASRIERGAGETQYF.

This rearrangement joins TRBV20-1 to TRBJ1-4; TRBD1 might be the D (5 bases). Trimming cost V 2 bases and J 2 bases, with 15 bases left between them. This CDR3 spans 16 amino acids. The germline gives CDR1 DFQATT, CDR2 SNEGSKA (reference sequence). The CDR3 DNA is TGCAGTGCTAGACGAGGAGGGGAGCAGACTAATGAAAAACTGTTTTTT. Residues: CSARRGGEQTNEKLFF.

This chain links TRBV5-1 with TRBJ1-1, with D perhaps matching TRBD1 (6 bases). The CDR3 is 14 residues long. Trimming removed 2 bases at V and 3 bases at J, with 11 bases between. CDR1 SGHRS and CDR2 YFSETQ come from the germline V gene. This chain's CDR3 is CASSFKGVDTEAFF. As DNA, the CDR3 is TGCGCCAGCAGCTTTAAGGGGGTGGACACTGAAGCTTTCTTT.